This is a list of T cell receptor beta chains from one sample in a study of T cells in Graves' hyperthyroidism and ophthalmopathy. MiXCR was run by TCRdb on the multiplex PCR reads, yielding one entry per CDR3 protein. The sample consists of over 650,000 distinct CDR3 sequences, around 15% of them appearing once. The sample consisted of blood. These receptors were obtained from a man between 18 and 29 years old with Graves' hyperthyroidism. Both conserved end residues are part of each CDR3. D genes are given only for firm matches. Some rows mark clone size as missing; the rest say once, few, many or name a class of expanded clone.

d_gene	v_gene	abundance	j_gene	CDR3nt	CDR3aa
TRBD2	TRBV20-1	NA	TRBJ2-7	TGCAGTGCTGCTTCAACTAGCGGGAGCAGAGAGCAGTACTTC	CSAASTSGSREQYF
NA	TRBV12-5	many	TRBJ2-1	TGTGCTAGTGGTTTGGCCCTATCAACAGGGCCCTACAATGAGCAGTTCTTC	CASGLALSTGPYNEQFF
NA	TRBV29-1	few	TRBJ2-1	TGCAGCGTGGACGGATCCGACAATGAGCAGTTCTTC	CSVDGSDNEQFF
NA	TRBV5-8	NA	TRBJ1-6	TGCGCCAGCAGCCAAGTCCGTGGAGATTCACCCCTCCACTTT	CASSQVRGDSPLHF
NA	TRBV20-1	once	TRBJ1-3	TGCAGTGCCCGGGACGGTGTAAACACCATATATTTT	CSARDGVNTIYF
TRBD1	TRBV20-1	many	TRBJ2-7	TGCAGTGCTAGAGGGCAGGGGGTCTACGAGCAGTACTTC	CSARGQGVYEQYF
NA	TRBV5-1	few	TRBJ2-1	TGCGCCAGCAGCTCGGGGTCCCTCGGAGGCAATGAGCAGTTCTTC	CASSSGSLGGNEQFF
TRBD2	TRBV3-1	few	TRBJ2-1	TGTGCCAGCAGCCTCGGCGGGGGGGGACAGGAGCAGTTCTTC	CASSLGGGGQEQFF
NA	TRBV9	NA	TRBJ2-1	TGTGCCAGCAGCGTAGAGGGCGGGACTCTGAATGAGCAGTTCTTC	CASSVEGGTLNEQFF
TRBD1	TRBV29-1	many	TRBJ2-7	TGCAGCGTACGGACAGGGATCAGAAACGAGCAGTACTTC	CSVRTGIRNEQYF
NA	TRBV29-1	many	TRBJ1-2	TGCAGCGTGCTGGTGTTGTACGGCTACACCTTC	CSVLVLYGYTF
NA	TRBV7-2	many	TRBJ2-3	TGTGCCAGCAGCTTAGTCGCTAGCGGCACAGATACGCAGTATTTT	CASSLVASGTDTQYF
NA	TRBV27	few	TRBJ1-1	TGTGCCAGCAGTTTATCGTTGGGAAAGATTCAGAACACTGAAGCTTTCTTT	CASSLSLGKIQNTEAFF
NA	TRBV27	many	TRBJ1-5	TGTGCCAGCAGTGATCAGGGTGGTGATCAGCCCCAGCATTTT	CASSDQGGDQPQHF
NA	TRBV15	NA	TRBJ1-1	TGTGCCACCAGCAGAGTTAGTGAAGCTTTCTTT	CATSRVSEAFF
NA	TRBV20-1	many	TRBJ1-1	TGCAGTGCTAGACAGGGTTTCGACACTGAAGCTTTCTTT	CSARQGFDTEAFF
NA	TRBV5-1	few	TRBJ2-5	TGCGCCAGCAGCTTGGAAACAGGGTATTGGGAGACCCAGTACTTC	CASSLETGYWETQYF
TRBD2	TRBV9	NA	TRBJ2-3	TGTGCCAGCAGCGTAGGGCTAGCGGGGCCAGATACGCAGTATTTT	CASSVGLAGPDTQYF
NA	TRBV7-2	many	TRBJ2-5	TGTGCCAGCAGCTTGGGGCGGTTTACGGAGACCCAGTACTTC	CASSLGRFTETQYF
TRBD1	TRBV4-1	NA	TRBJ2-3	TGCGCCAGCAGCCAAGTCGGTCCCGGGACAGGGGTAACAGATACGCAGTATTTT	CASSQVGPGTGVTDTQYF
NA	TRBV3-1	many	TRBJ1-1	TGTGCCAGCAGCCCCTGGTTAGGGGACACTGAAGCTTTCTTT	CASSPWLGDTEAFF
NA	TRBV12-3/TRBV12-4	many	TRBJ1-1	TGTGCCAGCAGTTTTCTGATGGAGGGTCCAACTGAAGCTTTCTTT	CASSFLMEGPTEAFF
NA	TRBV25-1	many	TRBJ1-2	TGTGCCAGCAGTGAATCGCGGCGCTATGGCTACACCTTC	CASSESRRYGYTF
TRBD2	TRBV6-1	NA	TRBJ2-1	TGTGCCAGCAGCCCCCCTGCGGGAGTGCCCGTCCATGAGCAGTTCTTC	CASSPPAGVPVHEQFF
TRBD1	TRBV27	many	TRBJ2-7	TGTGCCAGCAGTTTCCAGGGGGCGGGCGTCAACGAGCAGTACTTC	CASSFQGAGVNEQYF
NA	TRBV2	many	TRBJ1-2	TGTGCCAGCAGCGAAACAGTCTATGGCTACACCTTC	CASSETVYGYTF
NA	TRBV24-1	many	TRBJ2-3	TGTGCCACCAGTACCGTACAGGGTAACACAGATACGCAGTATTTT	CATSTVQGNTDTQYF
NA	TRBV5-1	many	TRBJ2-7	TGCGCCAGCAGCTTATCTGGACAGTTATACGAGCAGTACTTC	CASSLSGQLYEQYF
TRBD2	TRBV7-9	few	TRBJ2-2	TGTGCCAGCAGCTCGGACGTAGCGGGAGCTGTCGGGGAGCTGTTTTTT	CASSSDVAGAVGELFF
TRBD1	TRBV12-3/TRBV12-4	NA	TRBJ2-3	TGTGCCAGCAGTACGGACAGGGACGCAGATACGCAGTATTTT	CASSTDRDADTQYF
NA	TRBV29-1	NA	TRBJ1-2	TGCAGCGTTGGAAGGATTGGCGGTGGCTACACCTTC	CSVGRIGGGYTF
NA	TRBV5-1	once	TRBJ2-7	TGCGCCAGCAGCCAAGTGGTTCGGGGCGAGCAGTACTTC	CASSQVVRGEQYF
TRBD1	TRBV2	NA	TRBJ2-1	TGTGCCAGCGGGCGCAGGGGGCCGGGGGAGCAGTTCTTC	CASGRRGPGEQFF
TRBD2	TRBV6-1	few	TRBJ2-1	TGTGCCAGCAGTGAATTAATAGCGGGAGGTTGGGAGCAGTTCTTC	CASSELIAGGWEQFF
NA	TRBV28	many	TRBJ2-1	TGTGCCAGCACACACCGACGAGAGCAGTTCTTC	CASTHRREQFF
NA	TRBV6-1	NA	TRBJ2-1	TGTGCCAGCAGTGGGCAGTCACGCTCCTACAATGAGCAGTTCTTC	CASSGQSRSYNEQFF
TRBD1	TRBV28	many	TRBJ2-6	TGTGCCAGCAAGAGGACAGGGTCGAACTCTGGGGCCAACGTCCTGACTTTC	CASKRTGSNSGANVLTF
NA	TRBV28	many	TRBJ1-1	TGTGCCAGCAGAGTTTTCGGGACGAACACTGAAGCTTTCTTT	CASRVFGTNTEAFF
NA	TRBV5-1	NA	TRBJ2-7	TGCGCCAGCAGCTTGCTGTGGGGCAGTACCTACGAGCAGTACTTC	CASSLLWGSTYEQYF
NA	TRBV18	many	TRBJ1-2	TGTGCCAGCTCACCATCGCAGACGACCTATGGCTACACCTTC	CASSPSQTTYGYTF
NA	TRBV28	many	TRBJ2-3	TGTGCCAGCAGTTTAATCATTGGGGCAGATACGCAGTATTTT	CASSLIIGADTQYF
NA	TRBV24-1	few	TRBJ2-5	TGTGCCACCAGTGATTGGGAGGGGGACCAAGAGACCCAGTACTTC	CATSDWEGDQETQYF
NA	TRBV18	NA	TRBJ2-7	TGTGCCAGCTCACCAGAGATTAGCTTTTCTAACGAGCAGTACTTC	CASSPEISFSNEQYF
NA	TRBV28	many	TRBJ2-3	TGTGCCAGCAGTTTATGGGTGACAGATACGCAGTATTTT	CASSLWVTDTQYF
NA	TRBV6-2/TRBV6-3	few	TRBJ1-5	TGTGCCAGCACCCGGGGAGGGGATTATCAGCCCCAGCATTTT	CASTRGGDYQPQHF
NA	TRBV12-3/TRBV12-4	many	TRBJ2-1	TGTGCCAGCAGTCGGACGGGGTACTCCTACAATGAGCAGTTCTTC	CASSRTGYSYNEQFF
TRBD1	TRBV20-1	many	TRBJ2-1	TGCAGTGCTGGGACAGGGGAAGGTGAGCAGTTCTTC	CSAGTGEGEQFF
TRBD1	TRBV2	many	TRBJ2-7	TGTGCCAGCAGCAAGGGACAGGGGATCGACGAGCAGTACTTC	CASSKGQGIDEQYF
TRBD2	TRBV7-2	NA	TRBJ2-1	TGTGCCAGCACCCAAGATAGGCCGTCTAGCGGGACGAATTACAATGAGCAGTTCTTC	CASTQDRPSSGTNYNEQFF
TRBD2	TRBV7-3	NA	TRBJ2-1	TGTGCCAGCAGTCCGCAGGGAGGGGCCTACAATGAGCAGTTCTTC	CASSPQGGAYNEQFF
TRBD1	TRBV28	many	TRBJ2-7	TGTGCCAGCAGCTTGACCGGGACAGGCTCCTACGAGCAGTACTTC	CASSLTGTGSYEQYF
TRBD1	TRBV6-1	many	TRBJ2-7	TGTGCCAGCAGTCGGACAGGCCTAGGATACGAGCAGTACTTC	CASSRTGLGYEQYF
NA	TRBV28	NA	TRBJ2-2	TGTGCCAGCAGTTTATCTATGGGGGAGCTGTTTTTT	CASSLSMGELFF
TRBD1	TRBV28	many	TRBJ2-7	TGTGCCAGCAGTTTACCCGGACAGGGGAAATACGAGCAGTACTTC	CASSLPGQGKYEQYF
NA	TRBV12-3/TRBV12-4	few	TRBJ1-1	TGTGCCAGCAGTTTATTGCCGCCAGGCCAAGAAGACACTGAAGCTTTCTTT	CASSLLPPGQEDTEAFF
NA	TRBV7-9	few	TRBJ1-5	TGTGCCAGCAGCTTAGACAGGCTCGGCAGGGACAGCAATCAGCCCCAGCATTTT	CASSLDRLGRDSNQPQHF
TRBD2	TRBV19	few	TRBJ2-2	TGTGCCACCCAGGGACTAGATATCACCGGGGAGCTGTTTTTT	CATQGLDITGELFF
TRBD2	TRBV27	many	TRBJ2-1	TGTGCCAGCAGTTTAAGCCCGGGGGGAAACAATGAGCAGTTCTTC	CASSLSPGGNNEQFF
TRBD1	TRBV27	many	TRBJ2-7	TGTGCCAGCAGTTGGACAGGGGCGTCCTACGAGCAGTACTTC	CASSWTGASYEQYF
TRBD1	TRBV7-9	few	TRBJ2-3	TGTGCCAGCAGCTCCCAGGACAGGGGGACAGATACGCAGTATTTT	CASSSQDRGTDTQYF